The 16 T cell receptor beta chains below come from one sample, sequenced in a study of PD-L1 blockade in urothelial cancer (dated by TCRdb to 2017 to 2019). Preparation of the library involved the immunoSEQ multiplex PCR assay. Imported from immuneACCESS, the table was reduced by TCRdb to in-frame sequences with V and J called. These copies leave out some clones; in studies compared against another copy, an unresolved V gene accounts for under half, and the cause of the remainder is not known. A total of about 87,000 clones appear in this sample, less than 90% of them only once. Of the sample, approximately 2.1% falls within the top ten clones. What this sample's time point label stands for: pretreatment peripheral blood. Sequenced here: PBMCs, sampled around atezolizumab (anti-PD-L1) treatment. All receptors derive from a man in his 60s with urothelial cancer.

The chain combines TRBV28 with TRBJ2-7; 7 nucleotides agree with TRBD1. Germline V gene lookup returns CDR1 MDHEN and CDR2 SYDVKM. The length of the CDR3 is 12 residues. Trimming at V came to 6 bases and at J to 11 bases, leaving 10 bases not matched to a gene. Here the CDR3 DNA reads TGTGCCAGCAGGAAAAAACAGGGGTGGGAGTACTTC. Amino acids: CASRKKQGWEYF.

The genes are TRBV5-6 and TRBJ1-4; tentatively, D is TRBD1 (6 bases). V shed 1 base and J shed 7 bases, with 11 bases lying between them. The CDR3 has 14 amino acids. The germline V gene has CDR1 SGHDT and CDR2 YYEEEE. CDR3 loop: CASSLTGQGEKLFF. DNA of the CDR3: TGTGCCAGCAGCTTGACAGGGCAGGGTGAAAAACTGTTTTTT.

The chain links TRBV9 to TRBJ2-3, with 9 bases fitting TRBD2. V was pared by 5 bases and J by 2 bases, with 6 bases of the junction left unmatched. CDR1 and CDR2 from the germline V gene are SGDLS and YYNGEE. The CDR3 is 15 residues long. The CDR3, as DNA: TGTGCCAGCAGGCCGGCTAGCGGGGTCACAGATACGCAGTATTTT. This translates into CASRPASGVTDTQYF.

The genes are TRBV5-6 and TRBJ2-3; 9 bases line up with TRBD2. The germline V gene encodes CDR1 SGHDT and CDR2 YYEEEE. This CDR3 comprises 15 residues. With 4 bases clipped from V and 2 bases from J, the junction kept 5 bases outside the gene matches. CDR3 in amino acids: CASSASGIVTDTQYF. The CDR3 nucleotides are TGTGCCAGCAGCGCTAGCGGGATTGTCACAGATACGCAGTATTTT.

This chain joins TRBV6-1 and TRBJ1-2; 7 bases are shared with TRBD1. Germline CDR1 and CDR2: MNHNS and SASEGT. The ends lost 4 bases at V and 8 bases at J; junction bases unmatched: 13. The CDR3 runs 15 residues. Here the CDR3 reads CASSGKRTGAGGYTF. The CDR3 DNA sequence: TGTGCCAGCAGTGGAAAACGGACAGGCGCAGGAGGCTACACCTTC.

This chain connects TRBV14 to TRBJ2-5; 10 bases line up with TRBD1. The CDR3 runs 15 residues. V trimming: 4 bases; J trimming: 4 bases; junction bases outside the gene matches: 6. Germline V CDR1 and CDR2: SGHDN, FVKESK. The CDR3 DNA is TGTGCCAGCAGCCCAGACAGGGGGCGCGGAGAGACCCAGTACTTC. Amino acids: CASSPDRGRGETQYF.

The CDR3 region has the DNA TGCAGCGTTCGGACAGGGGGCCCTCATGGCTACACCTTC. Protein product: CSVRTGGPHGYTF. The rearrangement uses TRBV29-1 and TRBJ1-2; 11 positions match TRBD1. Trimming cost V 5 bases and J 6 bases; bases outside gene matches: 5. This CDR3 is built from 13 residues. CDR1 is SQVTM and CDR2 is ANQGSEA in the germline V gene.

The V gene is TRBV27, the J gene TRBJ2-2; TRBD2 aligns across 11 bases. The CDR3 contains 15 residues. The trim removed 1 base at V and 7 bases at J, leaving 2 bases unmatched. Germline loops: CDR1 MNHEY, CDR2 SMNVEV (reference sequence). The CDR3 loop is CASSLYLAGGGELFF. In DNA, the CDR3 is TGTGCCAGCAGTTTATATCTAGCGGGAGGCGGGGAGCTGTTTTTT.

The chain joins TRBV10-3 to TRBJ1-1, with a weak D call TRBD1 (5 bases). Trimming shortened V by 4 bases and J by 7 bases, and 13 bases separated the two germline ends. The CDR3 loop spans 13 amino acids. Looked up from germline, CDR1 is ENHRY and CDR2 is SYGVKD. In DNA form, the CDR3 reads TGTGCCATCAGTGGGGGCGACGGACGTGAAGCTTTCTTT. It is translated as CAISGGDGREAFF.

In nucleotides, the CDR3 is TGTGCCAGTAACGAGCGGACGTACCAAGAGACCCAGTACTTC. The encoded protein is CASNERTYQETQYF. This chain connects TRBV19 to TRBJ2-5; TRBD2 is a possible D gene (5 bases). CDR1 is LNHDA and CDR2 is SQIVND in the germline V gene (reference sequence). The CDR3 runs 14 residues. V lost 7 bases and J lost 0, with 12 bases in between.

J is TRBJ2-5 and V is TRBV10-3, with TRBD1 identical over 9 bases. J was trimmed by 5 bases and V by 0 bases; bases with no gene match: 7. The CDR3 spans 16 residues. Germline values: CDR1 ENHRY, CDR2 SYGVKD. For the CDR3, the DNA is TGTGCCATCAGTGAGTCGCGGACAGGGGAGCGGGAGACCCAGTACTTC. This sequence encodes CAISESRTGERETQYF.

The gene calls are TRBV11-2 and TRBJ2-5, with D maybe TRBD1 (6 bases). The V end lost 5 bases, the J end lost 0 bases, and 16 bases lay between the germline ends. Germline V CDR1 and CDR2: SGHAT, FQNNGV. This CDR3 has 16 residues. The CDR3 region is CASSPRRQAYQETQYF. The CDR3 coding sequence is TGTGCCAGCAGCCCCAGACGACAGGCCTACCAAGAGACCCAGTACTTC.

V is TRBV29-1 and J is TRBJ2-7, with TRBD1 matching 12 bases. V trimming: 7 bases; J trimming: 7 bases; junction bases outside the gene matches: 5. The CDR3 sequence is 12 residues long. Germline loops: CDR1 SQVTM, CDR2 ANQGSEA. The CDR3 loop is CSGGQGAGEQYF. CDR3 nucleotide sequence: TGCAGCGGGGGACAGGGGGCGGGGGAGCAGTACTTC.

V and J are TRBV18 and TRBJ2-6; D may be TRBD1 (6 bases). The CDR3 runs to 22 residues. Germline V gene data show CDR1 as KGHSH and CDR2 as LQKENI. Trimming pared 3 bases from V and 1 base from J, leaving 28 bases between. CDR3 in DNA: TGTGCCAGCTCACCCCGCCGGAAAACAGGGACATTTAATGGTTCTGGGGCCAACGTCCTGACTTTC. It encodes CASSPRRKTGTFNGSGANVLTF.

V is TRBV11-2 and J is TRBJ2-5; 7 bases map to TRBD2. V shed 5 bases, J shed 4 bases, and the junction held 19 bases outside the gene matches. Germline values: CDR1 SGHAT, CDR2 FQNNGV. This CDR3 comprises 18 residues. CDR3 loop: CASSLTPVTSYNLETQYF. Here the CDR3 DNA reads TGTGCCAGCAGCCTCACTCCCGTGACTAGCTATAATTTAGAGACCCAGTACTTC.

The rearrangement links TRBV28 to TRBJ2-2; D remains unclear. Trimming pared 8 bases from V and 0 bases from J, leaving 13 bases between. The germline V gene encodes CDR1 MDHEN and CDR2 SYDVKM. The CDR3 length is 15 residues. The chain's CDR3 is CASYMARSNTGELFF. Written as DNA, the CDR3 is TGTGCCAGCTATATGGCAAGATCGAACACCGGGGAGCTGTTTTTT.